This T cell receptor beta chain was documented in a study of blood T cell dynamics during melanoma immunotherapy. TCRdb keeps only in-frame clones here, not all; method: immunoSEQ multiplex PCR. The table has 800 to 1,100 clones, 70% to 90% seen once. The time point is: week 3, after first cycle of checkpoint inhibitor. Samples come from before therapy and from week 3 after the first blockade cycle. This CDR3 region has 15 residues. Germline lookup yields CDR1 MGHDK and CDR2 SYGVNS. J gave up 5 bases and V 8 bases, and 10 bases lay outside the gene matches. Sequenced here: cell-free DNA from blood, sampled from a patient treated with checkpoint blockade. The clonotype was recovered from a human donor with melanoma. The chain employs TRBV25-1 and TRBJ2-2, with 8 positions matching TRBD1. CDR3: CASGKADRDTGELFF. The CDR3 bases are TGTGCCAGCGGGAAAGCGGACAGGGATACCGGGGAGCTGTTTTTT.